The 10 T cell receptor beta chains in this list originate from one sample, sequenced in a study of blood T cells in healthy people across ages. A second PCR of about 7 to 11 cycles used a sample-barcoded 5' primer and a J-beta primer mix. Each CDR3 protein gets one entry after TCRdb re-called the 5' RACE reads with MiXCR. The table shows roughly 1.5 million distinct CDR3 sequences, with 35% to 45% occurring only once. Source material: blood. These receptors were obtained from a woman younger than 30 in good health.

The J gene is TRBJ2-7, the V gene TRBV6-5; possible D gene TRBD1, 5 bases. V shed 5 bases and J shed 0 bases, with 11 bases lying between them. Germline CDR1 and CDR2: MNHEY and SVGAGI. This CDR3 is built from 14 residues. CDR3 DNA sequence: TGTGCCAGCAGTGCGGACAAGAGCTCCTACGAGCAGTACTTC. Translation: CASSADKSSYEQYF.

J is TRBJ1-3 and V is TRBV20-1; D unclear. This CDR3 has 14 amino acids. Trimming took 1 base from V and 0 from J, leaving 7 bases between them. CDR1 is DFQATT, CDR2 SNEGSKA, per germline (reference sequence). The CDR3 DNA reads TGCAGTGCTAGAGGGGAGGGCTCTGGAAACACCATATATTTT. This sequence encodes CSARGEGSGNTIYF.

J is TRBJ2-5 and V is TRBV29-1, with a possible D match to TRBD2 (5 bases). Germline-derived CDR1 and CDR2 are SQVTM and ANQGSEA. CDR3 length: 15 residues. Trimming took 5 bases from V and 2 from J, leaving 18 bases between them. The CDR3 coding sequence is TGCAGCGTTCTAAAGGCACGGACTGTACAAGAGACCCAGTACTTC. Encoded protein: CSVLKARTVQETQYF.

This clonotype was recorded a few times. The V call is TRBV28, the J call TRBJ2-7; D may be TRBD1 (5 bases). The V end lost 7 bases, the J end lost 4 bases, and 11 bases lay between the germline ends. The CDR3 sequence is 12 residues long. Germline CDR1 is MDHEN and CDR2 is SYDVKM. CDR3: CASTGIIYEQYF. In DNA form, the CDR3 reads TGTGCCAGCACAGGGATAATTTACGAGCAGTACTTC.

This chain links TRBV12-3 or TRBV12-4 with TRBJ2-7; D gene ambiguous. V lost 10 bases and J 1 base, leaving 14 bases between the germline ends. This CDR3 has 13 residues. CDR3 residues: CATQDGWSYEQYF. As DNA, the CDR3 is TGTGCCACCCAGGACGGGTGGTCCTACGAGCAGTACTTC.

This clonotype was observed many times. This chain's CDR3 is CASSFRSNTDTQYF. The CDR3 region has the DNA TGTGCCAGCAGTTTTCGTTCCAACACAGATACGCAGTATTTT. The chain is built from TRBV27 and TRBJ2-3; D is ambiguous. This CDR3 region has 14 residues. V was clipped by 3 bases and J by 2 bases, with 9 bases between them. Germline CDR1 MNHEY, CDR2 SMNVEV (reference sequence).

This clonotype was picked up a small number of times. The chain is built from TRBV6-1 and TRBJ2-5, with D hard to call. Germline lookup yields CDR1 MNHNS and CDR2 SASEGT. Deletions cut 1 base from V and 5 bases from J, with 11 bases between. The CDR3 runs to 14 residues. CDR3 nucleotides: TGTGCCAGCAGTGAAGTGGAAGCTGGGGAGACCCAGTACTTC. Its protein product is CASSEVEAGETQYF.

Notes on this clonotype: This could be a read error, since a much larger clone is one nucleotide away. For the CDR3, the DNA is TGTGCCAGCAGCTTGACGGCCGACACTGAAGCTTTCTTT. It encodes CASSLTADTEAFF. The J gene is TRBJ1-1, the V gene TRBV7-3, with no clear D. This CDR3 region has 13 residues. CDR1 is SGHTA, CDR2 FQGTGA, per germline. Between the trimmed V and J ends, which lost 3 bases and 3 bases, there was a span of 8 bases.

This clonotype was picked up a small number of times. The chain is built from TRBV25-1 and TRBJ2-1; 7 bases are shared with TRBD2. The CDR3 extends over 14 amino acids. Germline lookup yields CDR1 MGHDK and CDR2 SYGVNS. The J segment lost 3 bases and the V segment lost 6 bases, leaving 5 bases of the junction unmatched. CDR3 DNA sequence: TGTGCCAGCAGGCCGGGGGGTAACTACAATGAGCAGTTCTTC. Protein: CASRPGGNYNEQFF.

The sample holds a few counts of this clonotype. CDR3 coding DNA: TGTGCCAGCAGTTTAAGGGGGCGCCGTGGGACTGAAGCTTTCTTT. Encoded protein: CASSLRGRRGTEAFF. The genes are TRBV28 and TRBJ1-1; 7 bases are a match to TRBD1. Germline V gives CDR1 MDHEN, CDR2 SYDVKM. V was clipped by 2 bases and J by 5 bases; unmatched bases: 8. This CDR3 has 15 residues.